Following are 15 T cell receptor beta chains from one sample sequenced in a study of shared clonotypes between healthy human individuals. Assay used: immunoSEQ multiplex PCR; TCRdb lists only in-frame clones, some missing. Of approximately 1.9 million clones in the sample, 85% to 95% are singletons; the top ten hold more than 1.5%. Only CD45RO-negative cells positively selected for CCR7 counted as naive CD8 cells, so terminally differentiated effector memory CD45RA+ cells were excluded. The sequenced sample was naive CD8+ T cells from PBMCs. These receptors originate from a man younger than 35 in good health. Some clones in this sample may be carry-over from other donors' samples.

This clone was counted a single time. This chain joins TRBV7-2 and TRBJ2-1; 13 bases agree with TRBD2. V trimming: 1 base; J trimming: 4 bases; junction bases outside the gene matches: 4. CDR3 length: 17 amino acids. CDR1 is SGHTA, CDR2 FQGNSA, per germline. CDR3 residues: CASSLVGLAGDYNEQFF. The CDR3 DNA reads TGTGCCAGCAGCTTAGTCGGACTAGCGGGAGATTACAATGAGCAGTTCTTC.

The chain links TRBV7-9 to TRBJ2-5; D is tentatively TRBD1 or TRBD2 (5 bases each). The CDR3 has 13 amino acids. Germline V gene data show CDR1 as SEHNR and CDR2 as FQNEAQ (reference sequence). V lost 3 bases and J 5 bases, leaving 10 bases between the germline ends. As DNA, the CDR3 is TGTGCCAGCAGCTTCGGGGCGCGGGAGACCCAGTACTTC. This gives the protein CASSFGARETQYF.

The V call is TRBV28, the J call TRBJ2-3; 10 bases are a match to TRBD1. Germline V gives CDR1 MDHEN, CDR2 SYDVKM. The CDR3 contains 16 residues. Trimming took 7 bases from V and 5 from J; bases not matched to a gene: 12. The CDR3 nucleotides read TGTGCCAGCAACCACCCGACAGGGGGCGGGGGAGATACGCAGTATTTT. It codes for CASNHPTGGGGDTQYF. Full variable domain (outside the CDR3, taken from reference TRBV28 and TRBJ2-3): DVKVTQSSRYLVKRTGEKVFLECVQDMDHENMFWYRQDPGLGLRLIYFSYDVKMKEKGDIPEGYSVSREKKERFSLILESASTNQTSMYLCASNHPTGGGGDTQYFGPGTRLTVL.

The chain combines TRBV9 with TRBJ1-2; 9 positions agree with TRBD1. Germline CDR1 SGDLS, CDR2 YYNGEE. J gave up 4 bases and V 3 bases, and 13 bases lay outside the gene matches. This CDR3 region has 17 residues. The CDR3 here is CASSERTGVTTLYGYTF. The CDR3 DNA sequence: TGTGCCAGCAGCGAGCGGACAGGGGTCACCACACTCTATGGCTACACCTTC.

The V call is TRBV11-2, the J call TRBJ1-1; the match to TRBD1 covers 8 bases. Trimming removed 0 bases from V and 6 bases from J; junction bases left unmatched: 9. The CDR3 loop spans 16 amino acids. Germline lookup yields CDR1 SGHAT and CDR2 FQNNGV. CDR3 DNA sequence: TGTGCCAGCAGCTTAGATCACGTACAGGGGGGTGCTGAAGCTTTCTTT. This encodes CASSLDHVQGGAEAFF.

Of note for this clone: Other DNA sequences from this sample encode an identical CDR3 as well. The chain couples TRBV10-3 to TRBJ1-2; 9 bases map to TRBD1. The CDR3 extends over 14 amino acids. The germline CDR1 and CDR2 sequences are ENHRY and SYGVKD. Unmatched junction bases numbered 5, after V lost 2 bases and J lost 7 bases. This CDR3 is CAISEPGQGVGYTF. The CDR3 DNA reads as TGTGCCATCAGTGAGCCGGGACAGGGTGTTGGCTACACCTTC.

This chain uses TRBV4-1 with TRBJ2-3; TRBD1 agrees at 7 bases. The CDR3 runs 14 residues. The V and J ends lost 6 bases and 3 bases, in that order; junction bases with no gene match: 6. Germline V gene lookup returns CDR1 MGHRA and CDR2 YSYEKL. The CDR3 spells CASSPYRGTDTQYF. The CDR3 DNA sequence: TGCGCCAGCAGTCCCTACAGGGGAACAGATACGCAGTATTTT.

The CDR3, as DNA: TGTGCCAGTAGTATAGCCCCGGGGTTGAACACTGAAGCTTTCTTT. Its translation is CASSIAPGLNTEAFF. The chain combines TRBV19 with TRBJ1-1; no firm D call. The CDR3 extends over 15 amino acids. V lost 1 base and J 0 bases, leaving 9 bases between the germline ends. Germline loops: CDR1 LNHDA, CDR2 SQIVND (reference sequence). Full variable domain (outside the CDR3, taken from reference TRBV19 and TRBJ1-1): DGGITQSPKYLFRKEGQNVTLSCEQNLNHDAMYWYRQDPGQGLRLIYYSQIVNDFQKGDIAEGYSVSREKKESFPLTVTSAQKNPTAFYLCASSIAPGLNTEAFFGQGTRLTVV.

Details on this clone: Other DNA sequences in this sample translate to the same CDR3. J is TRBJ1-5 and V is TRBV7-8; 7 bases fit TRBD1. Germline V gene lookup returns CDR1 SGHVS and CDR2 FQNEAQ. This CDR3 comprises 13 residues. V lost 4 bases and J lost 4; bases outside the gene matches: 1. The CDR3 sequence: CASSSQGNQPQHF. The CDR3 DNA is TGTGCCAGCAGCTCACAGGGGAATCAGCCCCAGCATTTT.

V and J are TRBV5-1 and TRBJ2-7, with no clear D. CDR1 and CDR2 from the germline V gene are SGHRS and YFSETQ. This CDR3 has 14 amino acids. V lost 0 bases, J lost 1 base, and 8 bases lay in between. Here the CDR3 DNA reads TGCGCCAGCAGCTTGGAAGCAGCTTCCTACGAGCAGTACTTC. It yields the protein CASSLEAASYEQYF.

This clone has only a few counts. The junction departs from germline at one end; a sequencing error may be responsible. The V call is TRBV6-5, the J call TRBJ1-2; D perhaps matches TRBD1 (5 bases). Germline CDR1 reads MNHEY; CDR2 reads SVGAGI. The CDR3 consists of 11 residues. The CDR3 DNA sequence: TGTGCCAGCAGTTACGGGCCGGGGGGAGCCTTC. Translated, it gives CASSYGPGGAF.

V and J are TRBV7-3 and TRBJ2-1; no clear D. V lost 3 bases and J lost 3, with 12 bases in between. Germline CDR1 SGHTA, CDR2 FQGTGA. The CDR3 is 15 amino acids. The CDR3 loop is CASSLRKGHYNEQFF. CDR3 bases: TGTGCCAGCAGCTTGCGGAAAGGCCACTACAATGAGCAGTTCTTC.

This clone was picked up one time. This chain uses TRBV27 with TRBJ1-1; no reliable D call. Trimming cost V 2 bases and J 4 bases, with 17 bases left between them. CDR3 length: 16 residues. From germline, CDR1 is MNHEY and CDR2 SMNVEV (reference sequence). CDR3 bases: TGTGCCAGCAGTTTAGGATCCCCGGCCCGGGGCACTGAAGCTTTCTTT. This sequence encodes CASSLGSPARGTEAFF.

The chain is built from TRBV29-1 and TRBJ2-1, with TRBD2 matching over 9 bases. The CDR3 is 18 residues long. V lost 1 base, J lost 3 bases, and 13 bases stayed unmatched. The germline CDR1 and CDR2 sequences are SQVTM and ANQGSEA. CDR3 nucleotide sequence: TGCAGCGTTGAAGGAGTAGCGGGAGACTGGTCTTACTACAATGAGCAGTTCTTC. This translates into CSVEGVAGDWSYYNEQFF.

The rearrangement uses TRBV27 and TRBJ2-1, with TRBD2 matching over 7 bases. Germline lookup yields CDR1 MNHEY and CDR2 SMNVEV (reference sequence). Trimming cost V 7 bases and J 1 base; bases outside gene matches: 4. CDR3 length: 14 residues. The CDR3 protein is CASKAGSSYNEQFF. In DNA, the CDR3 is TGTGCCAGCAAAGCGGGGAGTTCCTACAATGAGCAGTTCTTC.